The clone carrying this T cell receptor beta chain has a count of ten or more. Its antigen is still unknown. V was shortened by 0 bases and J by 0 bases, with 8 bases between the two germline ends. Germline V lookup: CDR1 SNHLY, CDR2 FYNNEI. This CDR3 is 15 amino acids long. TCRdb re-called the reads through MiXCR, storing one row per CDR3 protein. The data contain about 340,000 distinct CDR3 sequences, under 35% of them singletons. This sample stems from a study of T cell repertoires in cytomegalovirus infection. Overall study context: Matching HLA type and CMV infection were both indicated by public TCR beta signatures.

The chain recombines TRBV2 with TRBJ1-1, with D possibly TRBD1 on 6 matching bases. The source of this sequence is a human donor in good health (CMV status not recorded). Some clones in this sample may be carry-over from other donors' samples. Here the sequenced sample was cultured PBMCs, taken from culture after CMV antigen stimulation. This CDR3 is CASSEAQGMNTEAFF. CDR3 in DNA: TGTGCCAGCAGTGAAGCGCAGGGGATGAACACTGAAGCTTTCTTT. The variable domain in full, completed from reference TRBV2 and TRBJ1-1, reads EPEVTQTPSHQVTQMGQEVILRCVPISNHLYFYWYRQILGQKVEFLVSFYNNEISEKSEIFDDQFSVERPDGSNFTLKIRSTKLEDSAMYFCASSEAQGMNTEAFFGQGTRLTVV.